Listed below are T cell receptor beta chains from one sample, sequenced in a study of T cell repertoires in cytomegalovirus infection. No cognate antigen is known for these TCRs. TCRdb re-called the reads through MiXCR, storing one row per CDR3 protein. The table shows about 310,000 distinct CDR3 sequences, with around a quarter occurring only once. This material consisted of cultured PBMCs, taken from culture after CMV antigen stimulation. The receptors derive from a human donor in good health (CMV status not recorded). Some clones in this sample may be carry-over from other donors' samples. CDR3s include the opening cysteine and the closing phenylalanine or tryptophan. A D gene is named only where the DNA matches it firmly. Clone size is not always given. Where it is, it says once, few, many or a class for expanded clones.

cdr3_nt: TGTGCCAGCAGCTTGCCGGCAGGGGATAATTCACCCCTCCACTTT
cdr3_aa: CASSLPAGDNSPLHF
clone_size: few
v_call: TRBV5-4
j_call: TRBJ1-6
d_call: -

cdr3_nt: TGCGCCAGCAGCTTGGCCGGGGGGGCCTACTACAATGAGCAGTTCTTC
cdr3_aa: CASSLAGGAYYNEQFF
clone_size: -
v_call: TRBV5-1
j_call: TRBJ2-1
d_call: TRBD2

cdr3_nt: TGTGCCAGCAGCTTGGAACCGCAAAGTCGGGGCTACACCTTC
cdr3_aa: CASSLEPQSRGYTF
clone_size: many
v_call: TRBV7-2
j_call: TRBJ1-2
d_call: -

cdr3_nt: TGTGCCAGCAGTTTCCAGACCCAAGGCGATACGCAGTATTTT
cdr3_aa: CASSFQTQGDTQYF
clone_size: -
v_call: TRBV27
j_call: TRBJ2-3
d_call: -

cdr3_nt: TGTGCCAGCAGCTTAAAAAGGACCATATATTTT
cdr3_aa: CASSLKRTIYF
clone_size: many
v_call: TRBV7-2
j_call: TRBJ1-3
d_call: -

cdr3_nt: TGTGCCAGCAGCCCTTCGTTGGTTGATCTAGCGGTAACAGATACGCAGTATTTT
cdr3_aa: CASSPSLVDLAVTDTQYF
clone_size: many
v_call: TRBV7-9
j_call: TRBJ2-3
d_call: TRBD2

cdr3_nt: TGTGCCAGAAGGAAGGGACTAGCGGGCCCGAACACCGGGGAGCTGTTTTTT
cdr3_aa: CARRKGLAGPNTGELFF
clone_size: few
v_call: TRBV5-3
j_call: TRBJ2-2
d_call: TRBD2

cdr3_nt: TGTGCCTGGAGTCTCGGAGTTCCCAATGAGCAGTTCTTC
cdr3_aa: CAWSLGVPNEQFF
clone_size: -
v_call: TRBV30
j_call: TRBJ2-1
d_call: -

cdr3_nt: TGTGCCAGCAGCTTAGCGGGGTCCGAGACCCAGTACTTC
cdr3_aa: CASSLAGSETQYF
clone_size: many
v_call: TRBV7-2
j_call: TRBJ2-5
d_call: -

cdr3_nt: TGCAGTGCTAGAGACCTAAAGGGGGGGGAAGGGATGTCCTACAATGAGCAGTTCTTC
cdr3_aa: CSARDLKGGEGMSYNEQFF
clone_size: -
v_call: TRBV20-1
j_call: TRBJ2-1
d_call: -

cdr3_nt: TGTGCCTGGAGAGACACCTTACCGGGACTAGCGGACACTGAGCAGTTCTTC
cdr3_aa: CAWRDTLPGLADTEQFF
clone_size: -
v_call: TRBV30
j_call: TRBJ2-1
d_call: TRBD2

cdr3_nt: TGCGCCAGCAGCCAAGACTTAGGGGGCAAATCCTACGAGCAGTACTTC
cdr3_aa: CASSQDLGGKSYEQYF
clone_size: few
v_call: TRBV4-3
j_call: TRBJ2-7
d_call: TRBD1

cdr3_nt: TGTGCCAGCAGCTTGCGCCCACTCGCGCTCTCCGGGGAGCTGTTTTTT
cdr3_aa: CASSLRPLALSGELFF
clone_size: few
v_call: TRBV5-6
j_call: TRBJ2-2
d_call: -

cdr3_nt: TGTGCCAGCAGCCAAGAGTGGACGGGAGGCTACAATGAGCAGTTCTTC
cdr3_aa: CASSQEWTGGYNEQFF
clone_size: -
v_call: TRBV14
j_call: TRBJ2-1
d_call: TRBD2

cdr3_nt: TGTGCCATTCGACAAGACCCGGCGTCCTCTCACCCCCAGCATTTT
cdr3_aa: CAIRQDPASSHPQHF
clone_size: few
v_call: TRBV19
j_call: TRBJ1-5
d_call: -